Each of the 24 T cell receptor beta chains below was sequenced from the same sample in a study of T-cell reconstitution after alpha-beta-depleted transplantation in children. Unique molecular identifiers were incorporated during preparation of the TCRbeta library. MiXCR, applied by TCRdb to the PCR reads, yields one record per CDR3 protein. The data hold 540,000 or so distinct CDR3 sequences, with roughly 23% observed a single time. The sequences come from PBMCs, mostly from graft donor cells, collected 360 days after TCRalphabeta/CD19-depleted stem cell transplant. Every receptor here comes from a boy in the first two years of life who had a stem cell transplant for acute myeloid leukemia, so the T cells may come from the graft donor.

This clonotype was recorded many times. The V and J genes are TRBV12-3 or TRBV12-4 and TRBJ2-3; TRBD2 aligns across 12 bases. The CDR3 spans 17 residues. Losses at the gene ends were 2 bases for V and 0 bases for J; bases not matched to a gene: 3. The CDR3 DNA is TGTGCCAGCAGTTTACTAGCGGGGGGGCTTAGCACAGATACGCAGTATTTT. This gives the protein CASSLLAGGLSTDTQYF.

This clonotype turned up a few times. This chain uses TRBV12-3 or TRBV12-4 with TRBJ1-2; D unresolved. Between the trimmed V and J ends, which lost 1 base and 3 bases, there was a span of 12 bases. The CDR3 extends over 15 amino acids. CDR3 region: CASSLGFKSHYGYTF. The CDR3 DNA follows: TGTGCCAGCAGTTTAGGGTTTAAGAGTCACTATGGCTACACCTTC.

The CDR3 DNA sequence: TGCGCCAGCAGCCAACCCGGGACAGGGAACTATGGCTACACCTTC. Translated, it gives CASSQPGTGNYGYTF. V usage is TRBV4-3 and J usage is TRBJ1-2, with TRBD1 identical over 9 bases. Trimming cost V 2 bases and J 2 bases; bases outside gene matches: 3. The CDR3 consists of 15 residues. Germline CDR1 reads LGHNA; CDR2 reads YSLEER.

A few counts support this clonotype. This chain links TRBV12-3 or TRBV12-4 with TRBJ2-5, with D unresolved. The CDR3 has 13 amino acids. V was pared by 3 bases and J by 2 bases, with 7 bases between. The CDR3 DNA reads as TGTGCCAGCAGTTTGAACCAGCAAGAGACCCAGTACTTC. Amino acids: CASSLNQQETQYF.

This chain links TRBV5-6 with TRBJ2-7; 8 positions agree with TRBD2. V shed 4 bases and J 2 bases; nucleotides not matched to a gene: 8. Per germline, CDR1 SGHDT and CDR2 YYEEEE. The CDR3 has 15 residues. CDR3 coding DNA: TGTGCCAGCAGCCCCTTACTAGCGGAGGCCTACGAGCAGTACTTC. Translating gives CASSPLLAEAYEQYF.

The V gene is TRBV12-5, the J gene TRBJ2-2; D is uncertain. The germline V and J ends were trimmed by 0 bases and 7 bases, with 15 bases remaining between them. The length of the CDR3 is 16 residues. Germline V lookup: CDR1 LGHNT, CDR2 FRNRAP. CDR3 sequence (DNA): TGTGCTAGTGGTTTGGTAAGACTTGGCCAGGACGGGGAGCTGTTTTTT. Residues: CASGLVRLGQDGELFF.

This clonotype has only a few counts. The chain couples TRBV28 to TRBJ2-5, with D perhaps matching TRBD2 (5 bases). V lost 5 bases, J lost 1 base, and 14 bases lay in between. Germline values: CDR1 MDHEN, CDR2 SYDVKM. The CDR3 is 15 amino acids. CDR3 bases: TGTGCCAGCAGTCCTCCTGGAGCGGCCCAAGAGACCCAGTACTTC. It specifies CASSPPGAAQETQYF.

This clonotype was counted at least ten times. The rearrangement joins TRBV28 to TRBJ1-5; 7 bases match TRBD1. Germline V CDR1 and CDR2: MDHEN, SYDVKM. Losses at the gene ends were 6 bases for V and 4 bases for J; bases not matched to a gene: 6. This CDR3 comprises 14 residues. CDR3 region: CASRTGVRNQPQHF. The DNA of the CDR3 is TGTGCCAGCAGAACAGGGGTTCGGAATCAGCCCCAGCATTTT.

The chain has TRBV20-1 and TRBJ2-2; the match to TRBD2 covers 10 bases. The CDR3 runs to 15 residues. The germline V gene has CDR1 DFQATT and CDR2 SNEGSKA (reference sequence). The J segment lost 3 bases and the V segment lost 5 bases, leaving 6 bases of the junction unmatched. CDR3 loop: CSAASGTSDTGELFF. CDR3 coding DNA: TGCAGTGCTGCTTCCGGGACTAGCGACACCGGGGAGCTGTTTTTT.

The V call is TRBV4-2, the J call TRBJ1-4, with D unclear. The length of the CDR3 is 13 residues. Germline V lookup: CDR1 LGHNA, CDR2 YNFKEQ. V dropped 1 base and J dropped 10 bases, with 10 bases sitting between them. The CDR3 DNA reads as TGTGCCAGCAGCCAAGGTGGTAGACGAAAACTGTTTTTT. Protein product: CASSQGGRRKLFF.

The rearrangement joins TRBV29-1 to TRBJ1-2; no definite D call. V was clipped by 6 bases and J by 0 bases, with 8 bases between them. This CDR3 is built from 12 residues. Germline-derived CDR1 and CDR2 are SQVTM and ANQGSEA. The CDR3 bases are TGCAGCGTACAAAAAACTAACTATGGCTACACCTTC. This translates into CSVQKTNYGYTF. The full variable domain, its missing parts supplied by reference TRBV29-1 and TRBJ1-2, is SAVISQKPSRDICQRGTSLTIQCQVDSQVTMMFWYRQQPGQSLTLIATANQGSEATYESGFVIDKFPISRPNLTFSTLTVSNMSPEDSSIYLCSVQKTNYGYTFGSGTRLTVV.

Details on this clonotype: One end of the junction fails to match germline, which may point to a read error. The genes are TRBV2 and TRBJ2-1; tentative D call: TRBD2 (6 bases). CDR1 is SNHLY, CDR2 FYNNEI, per germline. The CDR3 length is 14 residues. The CDR3 bases are TGTGCAAGCAGCGGGTCCTCCATCTACAATGAGCAGTTCTTC. Residues: CASSGSSIYNEQFF.

There are many counts of this clonotype. Here the CDR3 reads CASSFSPDQETQYF. The DNA for the CDR3 is TGCGCCAGCAGCTTTTCGCCAGATCAAGAGACCCAGTACTTC. This chain uses TRBV5-1 with TRBJ2-5; no clear D gene. V was cut by 2 bases and J by 2 bases, with 10 bases left in between. The CDR3 loop spans 14 amino acids. Germline V CDR1 and CDR2: SGHRS, YFSETQ.

This clonotype was observed at least ten times. J is TRBJ2-1 and V is TRBV7-3; D possibly corresponds to TRBD2 (5 bases). This CDR3 comprises 13 residues. Germline V gene lookup returns CDR1 SGHTA and CDR2 FQGTGA. The V and J ends lost 4 bases and 9 bases respectively, with 13 bases between them. The CDR3 here is CASSYGDAGEQFF. Here the CDR3 DNA reads TGTGCCAGCAGCTACGGGGATGCGGGTGAGCAGTTCTTC.

This clonotype was counted only a few times. The chain employs TRBV25-1 and TRBJ2-2; D gene uncertain. Germline V gene sequence: CDR1 MGHDK, CDR2 SYGVNS. Between the trimmed V and J ends, which lost 9 bases and 6 bases, there was a span of 20 bases. The CDR3 totals 15 residues. The CDR3 DNA reads as TGTGCCAGTAGGGAACCCGACTCCTCCGCCGGGGAGCTGTTTTTT. Translating it yields CASREPDSSAGELFF.

This clonotype was observed a handful of times. This chain links TRBV12-3 or TRBV12-4 with TRBJ2-5; 13 nucleotides agree with TRBD2. The CDR3 is 17 amino acids. After removal of 6 bases from V and 1 base from J, the junction contained 8 bases not matched to a gene. The CDR3 sequence is CASRATRLAGGQETQYF. The DNA of the CDR3 is TGTGCCAGCAGAGCTACTAGACTAGCGGGGGGCCAAGAGACCCAGTACTTC.

The V and J genes are TRBV4-3 and TRBJ1-2; a weak D match, TRBD1 (6 bases). The length of the CDR3 is 13 residues. The ends were cut back, 3 bases at V and 8 bases at J, with 13 bases in the middle. In germline, CDR1 is LGHNA, CDR2 YSLEER. CDR3: CASSQEPGHGYTF. The CDR3 coding sequence is TGCGCCAGCAGCCAGGAACCGGGACACGGCTACACCTTC.

This clonotype was counted between two and nine times. Mismatch with germline at one junction end may stem from a read error. V is TRBV29-1 and J is TRBJ1-2; D is ambiguous. CDR3 length: 14 amino acids. Per the germline V gene, CDR1 is SQVTM and CDR2 is ANQGSEA. The CDR3 is CSVVRPRDNNGYTF. CDR3 bases: TGCAGCGTTGTACGGCCCCGAGATAACAATGGCTACACCTTC.

The sample holds a few counts of this clonotype. This could be a read error, since a much larger clone is one nucleotide away. The rearrangement links TRBV20-1 to TRBJ1-2; 11 nucleotides match TRBD1. Germline CDR1 DFQATT, CDR2 SNEGSKA (reference sequence). CDR3 length: 17 amino acids. The CDR3 here is CCARDVSGTGGSYGYTF. The CDR3 DNA follows: TGCTGTGCTAGAGATGTGAGCGGGACAGGGGGGTCCTATGGCTACACCTTC.

The V and J genes are TRBV20-1 and TRBJ1-5, with D uncertain. CDR3 length: 15 residues. Germline-derived CDR1 and CDR2 are DFQATT and SNEGSKA (reference sequence). V lost 5 bases and J 4 bases, leaving 18 bases between the germline ends. The CDR3 spells CSAARGSVANQPQHF. The CDR3 region has the DNA TGCAGTGCTGCTCGAGGGTCCGTGGCTAATCAGCCCCAGCATTTT.

The rearrangement joins TRBV20-1 to TRBJ1-4; 7 bases line up with TRBD1. V was clipped by 6 bases and J by 8 bases; unmatched bases: 15. This CDR3 is 15 amino acids long. Germline CDR1 DFQATT, CDR2 SNEGSKA (reference sequence). The CDR3 DNA reads as TGCAGTGCCCTGGATTATAGGGGGCGCAACGAAAAACTGTTTTTT. Protein: CSALDYRGRNEKLFF.

This clonotype has a count of ten or more. V is TRBV10-2 and J is TRBJ2-7; 9 nucleotides line up with TRBD1. The length of the CDR3 is 13 residues. Germline V gene sequence: CDR1 WSHSY, CDR2 SAAADI. J gave up 6 bases and V 8 bases, and 8 bases lay outside the gene matches. The CDR3 sequence is CASGQGYVFEQYV. CDR3 sequence (DNA): TGCGCCAGCGGACAGGGGTATGTGTTCGAGCAGTACGTC.

In the case of this clonotype: A read error may be the cause here, since a much bigger clone is one base away. V is TRBV12-3 or TRBV12-4 and J is TRBJ2-2; the match to TRBD2 covers 7 bases. The CDR3 is 12 residues long. J lost 6 bases, V lost 7 bases, and 2 bases had no gene match. The CDR3 DNA is TGTGCCAGCATCCGGGGGGCCGGGGAGCTGTTTTTT. Protein sequence: CASIRGAGELFF.

In its sample, this clonotype was seen many times. The chain carries TRBV2 and TRBJ2-1; maybe TRBD1 (6 bases). Germline V gene data show CDR1 as SNHLY and CDR2 as FYNNEI. V was shortened by 3 bases and J by 0 bases, with 12 bases between the two germline ends. This CDR3 spans 16 amino acids. The chain's CDR3 is CASSDRGPSSYNEQFF. As DNA, the CDR3 is TGTGCCAGCAGTGACAGGGGTCCGAGCTCCTACAATGAGCAGTTCTTC.